Given below is one TCR beta chain in context. The sample originates from a study of T cell changes during pregnancy in multiple sclerosis. Assay: immunoSEQ multiplex PCR; the TCRdb copy retains only in-frame clones and omits some. Of roughly 50,000 clones in the sample, roughly 92% were seen once. The germline CDR1 and CDR2 sequences are SGHAT and FQNNGV. V trimming: 5 bases; J trimming: 6 bases; junction bases outside the gene matches: 8. This CDR3 region has 14 residues. The receptor was derived from a female donor with multiple sclerosis, enrolled in a pregnancy study. This chain links TRBV11-2 with TRBJ1-2, with 8 bases identical to TRBD1. The sample in question was CD4+ T cells from peripheral blood mononuclear cells, obtained in the third trimester of pregnancy. CDR3 sequence reads: CASSRIGQGNGYTF. The CDR3 DNA reads TGTGCCAGCAGCCGCATTGGACAGGGAAATGGCTACACCTTC.